A single sample gave rise to the 10 T cell receptor beta chains below, sequenced in a study of CD8 T cells in Susac syndrome. After extraction with the RNeasy kit, about 0.5 to 1 ug of the RNA was reverse transcribed using random hexamers. TCRdb itself ran the immunoSEQ multiplex PCR reads through MiXCR, one entry per CDR3 protein. The sample includes about 80,000 distinct CDR3 sequences, about 91% of them seen just once. Specimen: CD8+ T cells from PBMCs. Receptors were obtained from a human donor with multiple sclerosis.

This clonotype was found once. This chain links TRBV15 with TRBJ2-7, with a possible D match to TRBD1 (5 bases). Germline-derived CDR1 and CDR2 are LNHNV and YYDKDF (reference sequence). The CDR3 covers 13 residues. Trimming shortened V by 3 bases and J by 0 bases, and 6 bases separated the two germline ends. The CDR3 nucleotides read TGTGCCACCAGCAGGGACACCTCCTACGAGCAGTACTTC. Translation: CATSRDTSYEQYF. Full variable domain (missing parts from reference TRBV15 and TRBJ2-7): DAMVIQNPRYQVTQFGKPVTLSCSQTLNHNVMYWYQQKSSQAPKLLFHYYDKDFNNEADTPDNFQSRRPNTSFCFLDIRSPGLGDTAMYLCATSRDTSYEQYFGPGTRLTVT.

Here the CDR3 reads CANRESGANVLTF. As DNA, the CDR3 is TGTGCCAACAGGGAATCTGGGGCCAACGTCCTGACTTTC. The chain joins TRBV19 to TRBJ2-6; D is perhaps TRBD1 (6 bases). CDR1 is LNHDA, CDR2 SQIVND, per germline (reference sequence). This CDR3 region has 13 residues. Trimming stripped 10 bases from V and 1 base from J, with 8 bases between.

This chain uses TRBV5-4 with TRBJ1-6, with D maybe TRBD1 (5 bases). Germline CDR1 SGHNT, CDR2 YYREEE (reference sequence). CDR3 length: 13 amino acids. The ends were cut back, 0 bases at V and 12 bases at J, with 10 bases in the middle. The CDR3 DNA sequence: TGTGCCAGCAGCTTGGGCGGGACGGTACCCCTCCACTTT. Its translation: CASSLGGTVPLHF.

The chain has TRBV10-3 and TRBJ2-7; 10 positions match TRBD1. The ends lost 2 bases at V and 1 base at J; junction bases unmatched: 5. The CDR3 totals 16 residues. CDR1 and CDR2 from the germline V gene are ENHRY and SYGVKD. The CDR3 region has the DNA TGTGCCATCAGTGAGAACCGACAGGGGGCTTCCTACGAGCAGTACTTC. Protein: CAISENRQGASYEQYF.

Only one count was recorded for this clonotype. The rearrangement links TRBV20-1 to TRBJ2-3; 10 positions match TRBD1. The CDR3 runs 17 residues. V lost 6 bases and J lost 2; bases outside the gene matches: 14. Germline lookup yields CDR1 DFQATT and CDR2 SNEGSKA (reference sequence). The CDR3 coding sequence is TGCAGTGCCCCCAAGGGGACAGGGGCCCACCTCACAGATACGCAGTATTTT. Protein sequence: CSAPKGTGAHLTDTQYF.

The rearrangement links TRBV6-2 or TRBV6-3 to TRBJ2-4, with D perhaps TRBD1 or TRBD2 (6 bases each). The CDR3 length is 17 residues. Germline-derived CDR1 and CDR2 are MNHEY and SVGEGT. Trimming shortened V by 4 bases and J by 1 base, and 17 bases separated the two germline ends. CDR3: CASSSDEGEVAKNIQYF. CDR3 nucleotides: TGTGCCAGCAGTTCCGACGAGGGGGAGGTCGCCAAAAACATTCAGTACTTC.

The CDR3 loop reads CASSFRGSAYEQYF. The CDR3 bases are TGTGCCAGCAGTTTCCGAGGGTCGGCCTACGAGCAGTACTTC. This rearrangement joins TRBV27 to TRBJ2-7, with D possibly TRBD2 on 5 matching bases. The V end lost 3 bases, the J end lost 2 bases, and 11 bases lay between the germline ends. The CDR3 sequence is 14 residues long. Germline V gives CDR1 MNHEY, CDR2 SMNVEV (reference sequence).

The V gene is TRBV4-3, the J gene TRBJ2-7, with no clear D. Trimming shortened V by 1 base and J by 5 bases, and 12 bases separated the two germline ends. The germline V gene has CDR1 LGHNA and CDR2 YSLEER. The CDR3 extends over 14 amino acids. In nucleotides, the CDR3 is TGCGCCAGCAGCCAAGGCGGAGAGTTGGACGAGCAGTACTTC. This gives the protein CASSQGGELDEQYF.

The chain couples TRBV27 to TRBJ2-3, with unresolved D. V was shortened by 1 base and J by 10 bases, with 9 bases between the two germline ends. Germline V gene sequence: CDR1 MNHEY, CDR2 SMNVEV (reference sequence). The CDR3 sequence is 12 residues long. As DNA, the CDR3 is TGTGCCAGCAGTTTATTGGATGAGCCGCAGTATTTT. This sequence encodes CASSLLDEPQYF.

The chain links TRBV7-6 to TRBJ2-5; 8 bases map to TRBD2. Unmatched junction bases numbered 8, after V lost 0 bases and J lost 2 bases. This CDR3 comprises 17 residues. Per germline, CDR1 SGHVS and CDR2 FNYEAQ. Here the CDR3 DNA reads TGTGCCAGCAGCTTAGCTTTTGGGGCGGGGGGACAAGAGACCCAGTACTTC. Translation: CASSLAFGAGGQETQYF.